The 26 T cell receptor beta chains reported below all come from one sample, sequenced in a study of T-cell memory formation after mild COVID-19. MiXCR was run by TCRdb on the 5' RACE reads, yielding one entry per CDR3 protein. The sample has roughly 400,000 distinct CDR3 sequences, under 20% seen once. The sample was PBMCs or a T cell subset sorted from them (not recorded which). These receptors all stem from a man in his late teens or twenties who had mild COVID-19 (a few samples of this study predate the infection). Cell type and time point are not known.

The rearrangement links TRBV7-6 to TRBJ2-5; perhaps TRBD2 as D (6 bases). Germline values: CDR1 SGHVS, CDR2 FNYEAQ. Trimming shortened V by 3 bases and J by 1 base, and 15 bases separated the two germline ends. The CDR3 extends over 16 amino acids. CDR3 nucleotides: TGTGCCAGCAGCTTGCCCAAGTGGGACTTCCAAGAGACCCAGTACTTC. It translates to CASSLPKWDFQETQYF.

This clonotype was recorded a few times. This sequence joins TRBV10-2 and TRBJ1-2; D unclear. CDR3 length: 13 residues. V was trimmed by 9 bases and J by 4 bases, leaving 15 bases between them. CDR1 is WSHSY, CDR2 SAAADI, per germline. CDR3 amino acids: CASLALGGYGYTF. Here the CDR3 DNA reads TGCGCCAGTCTGGCCCTTGGTGGCTATGGCTACACCTTC.

This clonotype was counted only a few times. The chain employs TRBV7-8 and TRBJ1-2; D unclear. From germline, CDR1 is SGHVS and CDR2 FQNEAQ. CDR3 length: 14 residues. The V end was cut by 3 bases, the J end by 4 bases, with 12 bases between. The CDR3 spells CASSLPSLSYGYTF. As DNA, the CDR3 is TGTGCCAGCAGCTTGCCCTCCCTGTCCTATGGCTACACCTTC.

This clonotype has more than one count but fewer than ten. The J gene is TRBJ2-6, the V gene TRBV7-3, with D unresolved. Germline-derived CDR1 and CDR2 are SGHTA and FQGTGA. V was shortened by 0 bases and J by 1 base, with 13 bases between the two germline ends. The CDR3 contains 18 residues. CDR3 DNA sequence: TGTGCCAGCAGCTTAACAGGCGGCTCCGGTTCTGGGGCCAACGTCCTGACTTTC. It specifies CASSLTGGSGSGANVLTF. Full variable domain (remainder filled in from reference TRBV7-3 and TRBJ2-6): GAGVSQTPSNKVTEKGKYVELRCDPISGHTALYWYRQSLGQGPEFLIYFQGTGAADDSGLPNDRFFAVRPEGSVSTLKIQRTERGDSAVYLCASSLTGGSGSGANVLTFGAGSRLTVL.

Only a few counts were recorded for this clonotype. The CDR3 nucleotides are TGTGCCAGCAGCTGGAGGAATCAAGAGACCCAGTACTTC. This gives the protein CASSWRNQETQYF. This chain links TRBV11-2 with TRBJ2-5, with a possible D match to TRBD2 (5 bases). V was pared by 4 bases and J by 2 bases, with 8 bases between. The germline gives CDR1 SGHAT, CDR2 FQNNGV. The CDR3 has 13 residues.

This chain connects TRBV29-1 to TRBJ2-3; D possibly corresponds to TRBD1 (6 bases). V lost 4 bases and J lost 4, with 12 bases in between. The CDR3 totals 13 residues. Germline CDR1 is SQVTM and CDR2 is ANQGSEA. Written as DNA, the CDR3 is TGCAGCGTTGGCCAGGGGACGCCAGATACGCAGTATTTT. This encodes CSVGQGTPDTQYF.

This clonotype turned up a few times. The chain uses TRBV20-1 and TRBJ2-1; 14 bases are shared with TRBD2. CDR3 length: 14 amino acids. V dropped 6 bases and J dropped 12; count of bases not matched to a gene: 10. The germline V gene encodes CDR1 DFQATT and CDR2 SNEGSKA (reference sequence). The CDR3 loop reads CSAVGLAGGHPQFF. The CDR3, as DNA: TGCAGTGCCGTCGGACTAGCGGGGGGCCATCCGCAGTTCTTC.

This chain links TRBV12-3 or TRBV12-4 with TRBJ1-2; TRBD1 matches 8 bases. The CDR3 contains 14 residues. Trimming took 3 bases from V and 6 from J; bases not matched to a gene: 6. The CDR3 here is CASSFLSGGDGYTF. The CDR3 region has the DNA TGTGCCAGCAGTTTTTTGTCAGGGGGCGATGGCTACACCTTC.

The rearrangement links TRBV5-1 to TRBJ2-3, with TRBD2 matching over 7 bases. CDR1 and CDR2 (germline): SGHRS, YFSETQ. The CDR3 runs to 16 residues. With V trimmed by 4 bases and J by 3 bases, 11 bases remained unmatched. As DNA, the CDR3 is TGCGCCAGCAGCCCCCCTGGAGGAGCGGGGACAGATACGCAGTATTTT. Protein product: CASSPPGGAGTDTQYF. The whole variable domain, filled in from reference TRBV5-1 and TRBJ2-3, reads KAGVTQTPRYLIKTRGQQVTLSCSPISGHRSVSWYQQTPGQGLQFLFEYFSETQRNKGNFPGRFSGRQFSNSRSEMNVSTLELGDSALYLCASSPPGGAGTDTQYFGPGTRLTVL.

In this sample, this clonotype turned up a few times. The CDR3 region is CSVTPRGGETQYF. The CDR3 coding sequence is TGCAGCGTTACTCCTCGAGGGGGAGAGACCCAGTACTTC. The chain has TRBV29-1 and TRBJ2-5; a possible D gene is TRBD1 (6 bases). Trimming stripped 5 bases from V and 4 bases from J, with 14 bases between. The CDR3 contains 13 residues. Germline CDR1 is SQVTM and CDR2 is ANQGSEA.

The DNA for the CDR3 is TGCGCCAGCAGCTTGGAGGGGGGAATCCAAGAGACCCAGTACTTC. Its protein product is CASSLEGGIQETQYF. This chain connects TRBV5-1 to TRBJ2-5, with D perhaps assigned TRBD1 or TRBD2 (6 bases each). The V gene's germline CDR1 is SGHRS and CDR2 YFSETQ. With 0 bases removed from V and 1 base from J, the gap between germline ends came to 10 bases. This CDR3 is 15 amino acids long. The full variable domain, with the rest looked up from reference TRBV5-1 and TRBJ2-5, is KAGVTQTPRYLIKTRGQQVTLSCSPISGHRSVSWYQQTPGQGLQFLFEYFSETQRNKGNFPGRFSGRQFSNSRSEMNVSTLELGDSALYLCASSLEGGIQETQYFGPGTRLLVL.

This clonotype was picked up a small number of times. V usage is TRBV5-1 and J usage is TRBJ1-2; D is unresolved. Trimming took 2 bases from V and 0 from J, leaving 11 bases between them. The CDR3 is 15 amino acids. CDR1 is SGHRS and CDR2 is YFSETQ in the germline V gene. CDR3 residues: CASSFSEVSNYGYTF. The CDR3 DNA follows: TGCGCCAGCAGCTTCTCAGAGGTTTCTAACTATGGCTACACCTTC.

This chain connects TRBV3-1 to TRBJ1-5; D remains unclear. CDR3 length equals 12 residues. Germline lookup yields CDR1 LGHDT and CDR2 YNNKEL (reference sequence). The ends were cut back, 4 bases at V and 5 bases at J, with 6 bases in the middle. The CDR3 nucleotides are TGTGCCAGCAGCCTCAGTCATCAGCCCCAGCATTTT. Its protein is CASSLSHQPQHF.

The chain has TRBV7-6 and TRBJ1-4; 7 bases are a match to TRBD1. The length of the CDR3 is 14 residues. The germline V gene has CDR1 SGHVS and CDR2 FNYEAQ. V shed 4 bases and J 8 bases; nucleotides not matched to a gene: 7. The chain's CDR3 is CASSSDRRDEKLFF. The CDR3 DNA sequence: TGTGCCAGCAGCTCGGACAGGCGGGACGAAAAACTGTTTTTT.

The chain is built from TRBV12-3 or TRBV12-4 and TRBJ2-1; D is unresolved. V was cut by 6 bases and J by 8 bases, with 11 bases left in between. The length of the CDR3 is 12 residues. As DNA, the CDR3 is TGTGCCAGCAGCCCCTCCCCCTATGAGCAGTTCTTC. Residues: CASSPSPYEQFF.

The chain employs TRBV27 and TRBJ2-7; D might be TRBD1 (6 bases). V was cut by 5 bases and J by 2 bases, with 16 bases left in between. CDR3 length equals 15 residues. CDR1 and CDR2 (germline): MNHEY, SMNVEV (reference sequence). The CDR3 protein is CASSPQGWHAYEQYF. DNA of the CDR3: TGTGCCAGCAGTCCCCAGGGGTGGCATGCCTACGAGCAGTACTTC.

The gene calls are TRBV27 and TRBJ2-7, with no clear D. The CDR3 contains 13 residues. Germline lookup yields CDR1 MNHEY and CDR2 SMNVEV (reference sequence). V dropped 4 bases and J dropped 3 bases, with 10 bases sitting between them. The CDR3 nucleotides read TGTGCCAGCAGTTATAGGGAACGCTACGAGCAGTACGTC. Protein product: CASSYRERYEQYV.

This clonotype was counted only a few times. V and J are TRBV12-3 or TRBV12-4 and TRBJ2-1; 7 bases align to TRBD2. This CDR3 has 15 residues. V gave up 5 bases and J gave up 0 bases; unmatched junction bases: 4. CDR3 DNA sequence: TGTGCCAGCAGTGGGAGGGTCAGCTCCTACAATGAGCAGTTCTTC. Protein: CASSGRVSSYNEQFF.

This clonotype has only a few counts. The genes are TRBV6-5 and TRBJ2-7, with 10 bases lining up with TRBD1. The V gene end was trimmed by 0 bases and the J gene end by 7 bases; junction bases not matched to a gene: 9. Germline CDR1 MNHEY, CDR2 SVGAGI. There are 16 residues in the CDR3. Here the CDR3 reads CASSYSWDRGFGEQYF. CDR3 bases: TGTGCCAGCAGTTACTCCTGGGACAGGGGATTCGGGGAGCAGTACTTC.

This clonotype was picked up a small number of times. J is TRBJ1-1 and V is TRBV4-1; TRBD1 matches at 9 bases. The germline V gene has CDR1 MGHRA and CDR2 YSYEKL. The CDR3 contains 17 residues. J lost 10 bases, V lost 1 base, and 16 bases had no gene match. The DNA for the CDR3 is TGCGCCAGCAGCCAAGGGCGAGTGGGGACAGGGAAAGTGGCAGCTTTCTTT. Translation: CASSQGRVGTGKVAAFF.

This clonotype was observed a few times. The chain carries TRBV20-1 and TRBJ1-1; D gene uncertain. Trimming cost V 1 base and J 2 bases, with 5 bases left between them. Germline assignment: CDR1 DFQATT and CDR2 SNEGSKA (reference sequence). There are 12 residues in the CDR3. For the CDR3, the DNA is TGCAGTGCTAGAGGACCAAACACTGAAGCTTTCTTT. This codes for CSARGPNTEAFF.

This clonotype was detected only a few times. This chain uses TRBV5-1 with TRBJ2-5; D could derive from TRBD1 or TRBD2 (6 bases each). CDR3 length equals 15 residues. Per the germline V gene, CDR1 is SGHRS and CDR2 is YFSETQ. V dropped 0 bases and J dropped 4 bases, with 13 bases sitting between them. Written as DNA, the CDR3 is TGCGCCAGCAGCTTGGCCTACGGGGGCACAGAGACCCAGTACTTC. It yields the protein CASSLAYGGTETQYF.

The J gene is TRBJ2-5, the V gene TRBV7-8; D gene uncertain. Trimming removed 2 bases at V and 5 bases at J, with 9 bases between. CDR3 length: 13 residues. CDR1 is SGHVS and CDR2 is FQNEAQ in the germline V gene. The CDR3 DNA is TGTGCCAGCAGCTTAAGGGTGGGGGAGACCCAGTACTTC. This gives the protein CASSLRVGETQYF.

This clonotype was observed a handful of times. The chain carries TRBV3-1 and TRBJ2-3, with D possibly being TRBD2 (5 bases). CDR1 is LGHDT, CDR2 YNNKEL, per germline (reference sequence). This CDR3 region has 14 residues. With 6 bases removed from V and 0 bases from J, the gap between germline ends came to 10 bases. CDR3 amino acids: CASSLDFSTDTQYF. In nucleotides, the CDR3 is TGTGCCAGCAGTCTGGACTTTAGCACAGATACGCAGTATTTT.

The V call is TRBV12-3 or TRBV12-4, the J call TRBJ2-1; D ambiguous. Trimming removed 3 bases from V and 3 bases from J, with 12 bases in between. The CDR3 has 15 residues. This chain's CDR3 is CASSFGFAIYNEQFF. As DNA, the CDR3 is TGTGCCAGCAGTTTTGGGTTTGCCATCTACAATGAGCAGTTCTTC.

The genes are TRBV5-1 and TRBJ1-1, with 10 bases matching TRBD1. CDR1 and CDR2 (germline): SGHRS, YFSETQ. Trimming cost V 0 bases and J 6 bases; bases outside gene matches: 5. This CDR3 is built from 15 residues. The CDR3 DNA sequence: TGCGCCAGCAGCTTGGCGCGGGACAGGGGCTCTGAAGCTTTCTTT. Its protein product is CASSLARDRGSEAFF.